This T cell receptor beta chain was sequenced for a study of technical replicates of blood from a few donors. V was shortened by 5 bases and J by 2 bases, with 7 bases between the two germline ends. CDR3 size: 13 residues. Germline CDR1 and CDR2: LGHNA and YSLEER. TCRdb keeps only in-frame clones here, not all; method: immunoSEQ multiplex PCR. The profile shows about 58,000 clones, roughly 91% of them singletons. The specimen was PBMCs. The clonotype originates from a human donor in good health. Some clones in this sample may be carry-over from other donors' samples. The chain recombines TRBV4-3 with TRBJ2-1; D gene ambiguous. DNA of the CDR3: TGCGCCAGCAGCGGTAGAACCTACAATGAGCAGTTCTTC. Amino acid sequence: CASSGRTYNEQFF.